The T cell receptor (beta chain) under discussion was sequenced for a study of tumor-infiltrating lymphocytes in localized non-small cell lung cancer. Study-wide context: Patients included smokers and never-smokers with various histologies, some sampled after neoadjuvant chemotherapy.

As for this clone: Its target is not known.

Overall study findings and caveats: Recurrence-free survival showed no association with tumor T-cell fraction. Tumors had more T cell infiltration than uninvolved lung, per TCRbeta sequencing and CD3 counts. Different pieces of the same tissue went to different assays, confounding technical variation with intratumor heterogeneity.

Clones were sequenced by immunoSEQ multiplex PCR, and TCRdb holds only the in-frame ones, with some missing. Of around 24,000 clones listed, about three fifths are singletons. Germline lookup yields CDR1 MNHEY and CDR2 SVGAGI. The V segment lost 5 bases and the J segment 10 bases; nucleotides outside the gene matches: 9. The CDR3 totals 13 residues. This chain connects TRBV6-5 to TRBJ1-2, with 8 positions matching TRBD1. The TCR sequence derives from a human donor with non-small cell lung cancer. The source material was lung tumor tissue. CDR3 DNA: TGTGCCAGCAGTATAGGACAGGGAGGCCACTACACCTTC. Translating gives CASSIGQGGHYTF.